This T cell receptor beta chain was sequenced in a study of T-cell reconstitution after alpha-beta-depleted transplantation in children. There are 16 residues in the CDR3. Germline loops: CDR1 MGHRA, CDR2 YSYEKL. With 3 bases removed from V and 2 bases from J, the gap between germline ends came to 14 bases. A note on this clonotype: Its antigen is not known.

Regarding the study as a whole: Newly produced T cells mostly provided counts and TCRbeta diversity after one year, as hyperexpanded clones declined. It was surviving recipient T cells and thymic progenitors that gave some patients high TCRbeta diversity at day 60. Approximately two months post-transplant, alpha-beta T cells reportedly originated from several hundred expanded graft clones.

Unique molecular identifiers were incorporated during preparation of the TCRbeta library. TCRdb independently ran MiXCR on the PCR reads; one entry per CDR3 protein. This table holds 800,000 to 1,000,000 distinct CDR3 sequences, roughly 29% found once. The chain recombines TRBV4-1 with TRBJ1-3; D ambiguous. The source is a boy in the first two years of life who had a stem cell transplant for SCID, so the T cells may come from the graft donor. The sequencing used PBMCs, mostly from graft donor cells, collected 360 days after TCRalphabeta/CD19-depleted stem cell transplant. The CDR3 region is CASSQDLMSPGNTIYF. CDR3 DNA sequence: TGCGCCAGCAGCCAGGACCTGATGAGCCCTGGAAACACCATATATTTT.